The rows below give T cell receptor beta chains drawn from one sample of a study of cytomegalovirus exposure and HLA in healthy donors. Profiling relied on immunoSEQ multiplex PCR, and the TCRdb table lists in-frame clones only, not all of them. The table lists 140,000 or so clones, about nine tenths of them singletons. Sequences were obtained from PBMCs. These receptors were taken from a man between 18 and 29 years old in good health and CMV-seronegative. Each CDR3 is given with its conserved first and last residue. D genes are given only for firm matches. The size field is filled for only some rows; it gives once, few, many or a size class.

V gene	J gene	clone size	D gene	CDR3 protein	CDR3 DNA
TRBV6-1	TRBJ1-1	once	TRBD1	CASSVDRDTEAFF	TGTGCCAGCAGTGTGGACAGGGACACTGAAGCTTTCTTT
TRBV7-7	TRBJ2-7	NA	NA	CASSLQGGEQYF	TGTGCCAGCAGCTTACAAGGGGGCGAGCAGTACTTC
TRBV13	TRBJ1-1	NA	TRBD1	CASRHFGIGGGDTEAFF	TGTGCCAGCAGGCATTTTGGTATAGGAGGGGGCGACACTGAAGCTTTCTTT
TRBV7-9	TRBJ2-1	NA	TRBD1	CASSPTGGGYNEQFF	TGTGCCAGCAGTCCGACAGGGGGCGGCTACAATGAGCAGTTCTTC
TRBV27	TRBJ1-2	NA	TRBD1	CASSLSGTGDGYTF	TGTGCCAGCAGTTTATCGGGGACAGGGGATGGCTACACCTTC
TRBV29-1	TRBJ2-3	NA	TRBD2	CSVLGVAGSTDTQYF	TGCAGCGTCCTGGGGGTAGCGGGTAGCACAGATACGCAGTATTTT
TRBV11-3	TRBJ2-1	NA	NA	CASSISGGNYNEQFF	TGTGCCAGCAGCATAAGTGGCGGGAATTACAATGAGCAGTTCTTC
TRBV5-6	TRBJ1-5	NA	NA	CASSLALSNQPQHF	TGTGCCAGCAGCTTGGCTCTTAGCAATCAGCCCCAGCATTTT
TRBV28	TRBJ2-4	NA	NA	CASSTSRLAKNIQYF	TGTGCCAGCAGTACCTCTCGGTTAGCCAAAAACATTCAGTACTTC
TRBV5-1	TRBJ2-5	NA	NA	CASSSRETQYF	TGCGCCAGCAGCTCTCGGGAGACCCAGTACTTC
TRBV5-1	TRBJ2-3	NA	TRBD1	CASSLTGVRDTQYF	TGCGCCAGCAGCCTTACAGGGGTTAGAGATACGCAGTATTTT
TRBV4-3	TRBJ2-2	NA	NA	CASSQGRLTGELFF	TGCGCCAGCAGCCAGGGCAGGTTGACCGGGGAGCTGTTTTTT
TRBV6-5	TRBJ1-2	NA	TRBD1	CASSYGDRGTHTF	TGTGCCAGCAGTTACGGGGACAGGGGGACTCACACCTTC
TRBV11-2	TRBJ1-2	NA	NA	CASRSFAQGGYTF	TGTGCCAGCAGATCCTTCGCACAGGGAGGCTACACCTTC
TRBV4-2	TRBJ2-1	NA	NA	CASSQATGGRMYNEQFF	TGTGCCAGCAGCCAAGCCACCGGGGGAAGGATGTACAATGAGCAGTTCTTC
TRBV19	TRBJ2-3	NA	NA	CASSIGDTQYF	TGTGCCAGTAGTATCGGGGATACGCAGTATTTT
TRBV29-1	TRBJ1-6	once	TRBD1	CSVTTGAVGSPLHF	TGCAGCGTGACTACAGGGGCCGTAGGTTCACCCCTCCACTTT
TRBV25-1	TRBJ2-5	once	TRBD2	CASSVGRLAGGGQETQYF	TGTGCCAGCAGTGTAGGGCGGCTAGCGGGAGGGGGGCAAGAGACCCAGTACTTC
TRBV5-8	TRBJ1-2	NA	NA	CASSRALGATSYNYGYTF	TGTGCCAGCAGCCGCGCATTAGGGGCGACCTCCTATAACTATGGCTACACCTTC
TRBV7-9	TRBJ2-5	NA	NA	CASSSGGKETQYF	TGTGCCAGCAGCTCAGGGGGGAAAGAGACCCAGTACTTC
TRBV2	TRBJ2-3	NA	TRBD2	CASSSLGGSTDTQYF	TGTGCCAGCAGCTCCCTCGGGGGGAGCACAGATACGCAGTATTTT
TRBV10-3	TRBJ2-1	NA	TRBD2	CAISELLAGVRRIEQFF	TGTGCCATCAGTGAGTTACTAGCGGGGGTTAGGCGTATTGAGCAGTTCTTC
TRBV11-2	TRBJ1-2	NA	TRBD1	CASSPRDRYGYTF	TGTGCCAGCAGCCCCCGGGACAGATATGGCTACACCTTC
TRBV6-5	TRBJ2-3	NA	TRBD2	CASATSGADTQYF	TGTGCCAGCGCTACTAGCGGGGCAGATACGCAGTATTTT
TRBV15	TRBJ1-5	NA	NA	CATSDGRGSQPQHF	TGTGCCACCAGCGACGGGCGGGGGAGTCAGCCCCAGCATTTT
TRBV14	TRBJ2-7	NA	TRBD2	CASSPFTSGGGEQYF	TGTGCCAGCAGCCCGTTCACTAGCGGGGGGGGCGAGCAGTACTTC
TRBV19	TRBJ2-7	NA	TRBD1	CASSDRQAGGSSQYF	TGTGCCAGTAGCGATCGTCAGGCAGGGGGTTCATCGCAGTACTTC
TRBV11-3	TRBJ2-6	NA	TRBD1	CASVRGQGISGANVLTF	TGTGCCAGCGTCCGGGGACAGGGGATATCTGGGGCCAACGTCCTGACTTTC
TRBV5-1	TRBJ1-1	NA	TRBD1	CASSPGQGERNTEAFF	TGCGCCAGCAGCCCGGGACAGGGGGAGAGGAACACTGAAGCTTTCTTT
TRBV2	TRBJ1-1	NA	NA	CASRTDSNTEAFF	TGTGCCAGCAGGACTGACAGTAACACTGAAGCTTTCTTT
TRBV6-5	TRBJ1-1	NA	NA	CASRGYNTEAFF	TGTGCCAGCCGAGGATATAACACTGAAGCTTTCTTT
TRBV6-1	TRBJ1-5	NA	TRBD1	CASSGQGANQPQHF	TGTGCCAGCAGTGGACAGGGGGCGAATCAGCCCCAGCATTTT
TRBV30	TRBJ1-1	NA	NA	CAWSVSGGTEAFF	TGTGCCTGGAGTGTATCGGGGGGCACTGAAGCTTTCTTT
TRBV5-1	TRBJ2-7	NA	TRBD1	CASSKGQALYEQYF	TGCGCCAGCAGCAAGGGACAGGCCCTGTACGAGCAGTACTTC
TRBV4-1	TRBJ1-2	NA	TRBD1	CASSQEGTGSPYGYTF	TGCGCCAGCAGCCAAGAGGGGACAGGGAGCCCCTATGGCTACACCTTC
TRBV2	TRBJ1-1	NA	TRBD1	CASSPTGGNTEAFF	TGTGCCAGCAGTCCCACAGGGGGAAACACTGAAGCTTTCTTT
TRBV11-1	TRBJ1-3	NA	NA	CASSLEEANSGNTIYF	TGTGCCAGCAGCTTAGAAGAGGCGAACTCTGGAAACACCATATATTTT
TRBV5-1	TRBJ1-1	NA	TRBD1	CASSPQGVTNTEAFF	TGCGCCAGCAGCCCGCAGGGGGTGACGAACACTGAAGCTTTCTTT
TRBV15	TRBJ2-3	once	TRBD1	CATSREGTEGTDTQYF	TGTGCCACCAGCAGAGAGGGGACAGAGGGCACAGATACGCAGTATTTT
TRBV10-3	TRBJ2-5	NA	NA	CAISDWGVPVQETQYF	TGTGCCATCAGTGACTGGGGGGTTCCAGTCCAAGAGACCCAGTACTTC
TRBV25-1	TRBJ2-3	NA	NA	CASSNFAASTDTQYF	TGTGCCAGCAGTAACTTTGCGGCAAGCACAGATACGCAGTATTTT
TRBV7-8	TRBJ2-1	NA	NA	CASSLGQYYNEQFF	TGTGCCAGCAGCTTAGGTCAGTACTACAATGAGCAGTTCTTC
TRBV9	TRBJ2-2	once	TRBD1	CASSPTGSTGELFF	TGTGCCAGCTCCCCGACAGGGTCCACCGGGGAGCTGTTTTTT
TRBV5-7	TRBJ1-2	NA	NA	CASSFQGGGCYGYTF	TGTGCCAGCAGCTTCCAAGGTGGGGGGTGCTATGGCTACACCTTC
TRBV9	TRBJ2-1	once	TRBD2	CASSVGLAGMNEQFF	TGTGCCAGCAGCGTAGGGCTAGCGGGAATGAATGAGCAGTTCTTC
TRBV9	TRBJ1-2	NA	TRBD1	CASSVMPGQGRPGYTF	TGTGCCAGCAGCGTGATGCCGGGACAGGGGAGACCTGGCTACACCTTC